The 8 T cell receptor beta chains reported below all come from one sample, sequenced in a study of CD8 T cells in ankylosing spondylitis. Each CDR3 protein gets one entry after TCRdb re-called the 5' RACE reads with MiXCR. The profile shows under 150,000 distinct CDR3 sequences, approximately 14% of them singletons. The specimen sequenced was blood, either unsorted or a sorted T cell fraction (not recorded which). These receptor sequences come from a female donor with ankylosing spondylitis or in good health (not recorded which).

This clonotype was seen repeatedly, ten times or more. V usage is TRBV20-1 and J usage is TRBJ2-2, with no clear D. Germline-derived CDR1 and CDR2 are DFQATT and SNEGSKA (reference sequence). V lost 6 bases to trimming and J lost 7 bases, with 9 bases between them. The CDR3 is 11 amino acids. CDR3 DNA: TGCAGTGCGGAAGCAGTCGGGGAGCTGTTTTTT. Protein sequence: CSAEAVGELFF.

This clonotype appeared many times. The gene calls are TRBV5-1 and TRBJ2-2; D unresolved. V was clipped by 5 bases and J by 1 base, with 15 bases between them. CDR1 SGHRS and CDR2 YFSETQ come from the germline V gene. This CDR3 is 16 amino acids long. CDR3 sequence reads: CASSDQIMGNTGELFF. The CDR3 DNA sequence: TGCGCCAGCAGTGACCAGATAATGGGGAACACCGGGGAGCTGTTTTTT.

This clonotype was counted between two and nine times. The rearrangement uses TRBV7-9 and TRBJ2-3, with D uncertain. Germline V gives CDR1 SEHNR, CDR2 FQNEAQ (reference sequence). Trimming pared 1 base from V and 0 bases from J, leaving 8 bases between. The CDR3 is made up of 15 amino acids. The CDR3 region is CASSLEPISTDTQYF. The CDR3 nucleotides read TGTGCCAGCAGCTTAGAACCAATTAGCACAGATACGCAGTATTTT.

This clonotype came up a few times. The V gene is TRBV11-2, the J gene TRBJ2-1; TRBD2 matches at 13 bases. Germline loops: CDR1 SGHAT, CDR2 FQNNGV. V dropped 5 bases and J dropped 10; count of bases not matched to a gene: 8. The CDR3 has 15 amino acids. The CDR3 sequence is CASSVLAGGPGEQFF. The CDR3 DNA is TGTGCCAGCAGCGTACTAGCGGGAGGGCCGGGGGAGCAGTTCTTC.

V gene TRBV10-3 combines with J gene TRBJ2-5; 8 bases are shared with TRBD2. The V and J ends lost 10 bases and 5 bases, in that order; junction bases with no gene match: 12. CDR3 size: 14 residues. Germline lookup yields CDR1 ENHRY and CDR2 SYGVKD. This chain's CDR3 is CATLSGDQPETQYF. The CDR3 DNA reads as TGTGCCACCCTTAGCGGGGACCAACCGGAGACCCAGTACTTC.

The chain carries TRBV7-2 and TRBJ2-5; TRBD1 matches at 8 bases. Germline V gives CDR1 SGHTA, CDR2 FQGNSA. V lost 3 bases and J lost 4; bases outside the gene matches: 7. The CDR3 spans 15 residues. CDR3 residues: CASSFLGQGAETQYF. The CDR3 DNA follows: TGTGCCAGCAGCTTCCTAGGACAGGGAGCAGAGACCCAGTACTTC.

This clonotype has just a few counts. The chain recombines TRBV27 with TRBJ2-7; tentatively, D is TRBD1 (7 bases). V was shortened by 6 bases and J by 5 bases, with 17 bases between the two germline ends. This CDR3 region has 14 residues. Per the germline V gene, CDR1 is MNHEY and CDR2 is SMNVEV (reference sequence). CDR3 region: CASSPTTGRHEQYF. CDR3 coding DNA: TGTGCCAGCAGCCCGACGACAGGGAGGCACGAGCAGTACTTC.

This clonotype was detected a few times. The DNA for the CDR3 is TGTGCCAGCAGTTTCTTAGCGGGAGCAAGAACAGATACGCAGTATTTT. It yields the protein CASSFLAGARTDTQYF. The rearrangement joins TRBV6-2 or TRBV6-3 to TRBJ2-3; 9 bases fit TRBD2. J lost 3 bases, V lost 4 bases, and 8 bases had no gene match. The CDR3 consists of 16 residues. The germline CDR1 and CDR2 sequences are MNHEY and SVGEGT.